The TCR beta chain described here comes from a study of regulatory T cells in long-lasting Graves disease. Combining iRepertoire HTBI primers with Arm-PCR of CDR3 regions, the authors built TCR beta libraries. TCRdb reprocessed the multiplex PCR reads with MiXCR, giving one entry per CDR3 protein. The table lists just over 600,000 distinct CDR3 sequences, approximately 15% of them singletons. Germline V gene lookup returns CDR1 MDHEN and CDR2 SYDVKM. Trimming took 3 bases from V and 8 from J, leaving 13 bases between them. This CDR3 region has 13 residues. This sample's time point: newly diagnosed GD, antithyroid drugs for less than 3 months. With RNA extracted from PBMCs as input, the TCR library was made. These data were likewise used in another study, on T cells in Graves' hyperthyroidism and ophthalmopathy.

This specimen was peripheral blood mononuclear cells (PBMCs), taken at new diagnosis, from a patient treated with antithyroid drugs. The sequence derives from a woman aged 25 to 39 with Graves disease. The chain employs TRBV28 and TRBJ1-2; D unclear. The CDR3 bases are TGTGCCAGCAGTTTCCGGTCGGCGCGAGGCTACACCTTC. Its translation is CASSFRSARGYTF.